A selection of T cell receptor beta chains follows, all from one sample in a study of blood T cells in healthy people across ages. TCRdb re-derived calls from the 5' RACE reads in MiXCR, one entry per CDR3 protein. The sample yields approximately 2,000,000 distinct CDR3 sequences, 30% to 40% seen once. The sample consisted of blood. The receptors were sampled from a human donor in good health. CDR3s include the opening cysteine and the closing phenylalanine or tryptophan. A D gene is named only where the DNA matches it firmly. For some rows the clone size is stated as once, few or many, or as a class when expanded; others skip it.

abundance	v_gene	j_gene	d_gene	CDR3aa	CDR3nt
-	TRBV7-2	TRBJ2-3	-	CASSFEARGTQYF	TGTGCCAGCAGCTTTGAAGCAAGGGGTACGCAGTATTTT
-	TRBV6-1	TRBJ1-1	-	CASVGGWGIGDTEAFF	TGTGCCAGCGTAGGGGGATGGGGAATCGGAGACACTGAAGCTTTCTTT
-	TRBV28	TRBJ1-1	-	CASSLHQGWGTFF	TGTGCTAGCAGTTTACATCAGGGTTGGGGCACTTTCTTT
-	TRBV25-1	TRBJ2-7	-	CASSEYGEGTTYEQYF	TGTGCCAGCAGTGAATATGGTGAAGGGACGACCTACGAGCAGTACTTC
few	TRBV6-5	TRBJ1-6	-	CASSYSPGSPLHF	TGTGCCAGCAGTTACTCTCCTGGTTCACCCCTCCACTTT
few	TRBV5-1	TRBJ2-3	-	CASSFANPGTDTQYF	TGCGCCAGCAGCTTTGCCAACCCCGGCACAGATACGCAGTATTTT
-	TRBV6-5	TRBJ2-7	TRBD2	CASSYSPSGISYEQYF	TGTGCCAGCAGTTACTCACCTAGCGGGATCTCCTACGAGCAGTACTTC
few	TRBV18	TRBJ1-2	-	CASSPPVRAGYTF	TGTGCCAGCTCACCACCGGTGAGGGCTGGCTACACCTTC
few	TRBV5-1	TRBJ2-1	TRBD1	CASSERGQGSGAEQFF	TGCGCCAGCAGCGAGAGGGGACAGGGGTCGGGGGCTGAGCAGTTCTTC
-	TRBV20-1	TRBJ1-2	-	CSARRPHGYGYTF	TGCAGTGCTAGGCGCCCCCATGGCTATGGCTACACCTTC
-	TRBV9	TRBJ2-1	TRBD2	CASSVEISGSYNEQFF	TGTGCCAGCAGCGTAGAAATTAGCGGGAGTTACAATGAGCAGTTCTTC
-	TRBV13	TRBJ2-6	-	CASSSGTPFSGANVLTF	TGTGCCAGCAGCTCGGGGACACCATTCTCTGGGGCCAACGTCCTGACTTTC
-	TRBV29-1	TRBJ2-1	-	CSVVEKTAYNEQFF	TGCAGCGTTGTAGAAAAGACAGCCTACAATGAGCAGTTCTTC
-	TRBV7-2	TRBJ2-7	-	CASGPWGVEQYF	TGTGCCAGCGGTCCCTGGGGGGTCGAGCAGTACTTC
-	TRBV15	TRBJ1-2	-	CATSIFRTANYGYTF	TGTGCCACCAGCATTTTCAGGACAGCTAACTATGGCTACACCTTC
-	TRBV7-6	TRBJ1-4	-	CASGNPSLRREKLFF	TGTGCCAGCGGCAACCCTAGCCTCCGGCGTGAAAAACTGTTTTTT
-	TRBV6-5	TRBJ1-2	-	CASLGTRDYGYTF	TGTGCCAGCCTGGGTACCAGGGACTATGGCTACACCTTC
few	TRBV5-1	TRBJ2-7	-	CASSPLTRSYEQYF	TGCGCCAGCAGCCCATTGACGCGGTCCTACGAGCAGTACTTC
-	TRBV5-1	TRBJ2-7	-	CASSLFGQGGNEQYF	TGCGCCAGCAGCTTGTTCGGCCAGGGTGGTAACGAGCAGTACTTC
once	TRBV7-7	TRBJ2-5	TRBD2	CASSLWPSGGNQETQYF	TGTGCCAGCAGCTTATGGCCTAGCGGGGGAAACCAAGAGACCCAGTACTTC
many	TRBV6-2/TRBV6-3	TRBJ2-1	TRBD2	CASRLAGDNEQFF	TGTGCCAGCCGACTAGCGGGGGACAATGAGCAGTTCTTC
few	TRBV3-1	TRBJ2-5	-	CASSQIRGWETQYF	TGTGCCAGCAGCCAAATACGCGGATGGGAGACCCAGTACTTC
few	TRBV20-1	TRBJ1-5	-	CSARMWVNQPQHF	TGCAGTGCTAGGATGTGGGTTAACCAGCCCCAGCATTTT
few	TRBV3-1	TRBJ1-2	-	CASSQGPAGNYGYTF	TGCGCCAGCAGCCAAGGTCCTGCCGGTAACTATGGCTACACCTTC
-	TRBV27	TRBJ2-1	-	CASSRAGAYNEQFF	TGTGCCAGCAGTAGGGCAGGGGCCTACAATGAGCAGTTCTTC
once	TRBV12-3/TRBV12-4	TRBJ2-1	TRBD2	CATSLAGQYNEQFF	TGTGCCACTTCCCTAGCGGGGCAATACAATGAGCAGTTCTTC
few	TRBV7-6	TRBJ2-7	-	CASSTGRAYEQYF	TGTGCCAGCAGCACCGGACGGGCCTACGAGCAGTACTTC
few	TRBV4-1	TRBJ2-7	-	CASSQVLAVDIYEQYF	TGCGCCAGCAGCCAAGTACTAGCCGTTGACATATACGAGCAGTACTTC
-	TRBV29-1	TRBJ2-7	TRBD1	CSVGGQGGHEQYF	TGCAGCGTTGGAGGACAGGGAGGTCACGAGCAGTACTTC
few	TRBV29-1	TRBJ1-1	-	CSVAFGSTTEAFF	TGCAGCGTTGCGTTTGGGTCGACGACGGAAGCTTTCTTT
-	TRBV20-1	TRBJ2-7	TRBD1	CSARGRDRGPGEQYF	TGCAGTGCTAGGGGCCGGGACAGGGGCCCTGGCGAGCAGTACTTC
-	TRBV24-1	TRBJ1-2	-	CATSDPILGGYTF	TGTGCCACCAGTGACCCGATCCTTGGGGGCTACACCTTC
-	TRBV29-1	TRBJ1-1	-	CSAATGISTEAFF	TGCAGCGCCGCCACAGGTATTTCCACCGAAGCTTTCTTT
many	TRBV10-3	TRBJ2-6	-	CAVGEGAVGANVLTF	TGTGCCGTCGGCGAGGGTGCAGTGGGGGCCAACGTCCTGACTTTC
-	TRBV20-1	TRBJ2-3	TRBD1	CSARGDRVEADTQYF	TGCAGTGCTAGAGGGGACAGGGTTGAGGCAGATACGCAGTATTTT
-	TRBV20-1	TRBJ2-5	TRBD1	CSAREGTASEAQYF	TGCAGTGCTAGAGAAGGGACAGCCTCCGAGGCCCAGTACTTC
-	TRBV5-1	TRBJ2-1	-	CASSFATAYNEQFF	TGCGCCAGCAGCTTCGCAACAGCTTACAATGAGCAGTTCTTC
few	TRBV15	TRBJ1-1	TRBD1	CATSNETGESTEAFF	TGTGCCACCAGCAACGAAACAGGGGAGAGCACTGAAGCTTTCTTT
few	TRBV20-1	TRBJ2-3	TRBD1	CSAPSDRGVDTQYF	TGCAGTGCGCCTAGCGACAGGGGAGTGGATACGCAGTATTTT
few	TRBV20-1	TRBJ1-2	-	CSARGTRNYGYTF	TGCAGTGCTAGAGGTACCCGTAACTATGGCTACACCTTC
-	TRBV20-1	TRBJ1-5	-	CSARDFQGDLNSNQPQHF	TGCAGTGCTAGAGATTTCCAGGGAGATCTAAATAGCAATCAGCCCCAGCATTTT